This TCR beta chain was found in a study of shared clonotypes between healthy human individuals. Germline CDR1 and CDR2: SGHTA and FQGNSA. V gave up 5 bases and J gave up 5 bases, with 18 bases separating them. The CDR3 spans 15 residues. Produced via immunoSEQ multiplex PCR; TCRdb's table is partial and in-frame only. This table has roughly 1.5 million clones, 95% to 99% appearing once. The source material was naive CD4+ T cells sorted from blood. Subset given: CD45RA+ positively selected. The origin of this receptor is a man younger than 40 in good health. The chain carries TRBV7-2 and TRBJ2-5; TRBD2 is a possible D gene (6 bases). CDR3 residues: CASSRLGEVLETQYF. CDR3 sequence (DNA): TGTGCCAGCAGCCGTCTGGGGGAGGTCTTGGAGACCCAGTACTTC.